The entry that follows covers one TCR beta chain sequence. Assay used: immunoSEQ multiplex PCR; TCRdb lists only in-frame clones, some missing. The table shows fewer than 20,000 clones, with 91% occurring only once. The data were obtained in a study of blood T cell dynamics during melanoma immunotherapy. Noted time point: pre-treatment baseline. Germline values: CDR1 MNHNY, CDR2 SVGAGI (reference sequence). V trimming: 7 bases; J trimming: 4 bases; junction bases outside the gene matches: 4. The CDR3 is 14 residues long. The chain joins TRBV6-6 to TRBJ1-3; 10 bases map to TRBD1. This clonotype originated in a human donor with melanoma. This material consisted of blood, taken from a patient treated with checkpoint blockade. CDR3 bases: TGTGCCAGCATAGACAGGGGGCCCGGAAACACCATATATTTT. Its protein is CASIDRGPGNTIYF.